This entry lists 8 T cell receptor beta chains sequenced from one sample in a study of cytomegalovirus exposure and HLA in healthy donors. Researchers ran the PCR with 60 Vbeta and 13 Jbeta primers. Assay: immunoSEQ multiplex PCR; the TCRdb copy retains only in-frame clones and omits some. The sample records around 150,000 clones, roughly two thirds being singletons. The specimen sequenced was PBMCs. All receptors derive from a woman aged 18-35 years in good health and CMV-seropositive.

The J gene is TRBJ2-7, the V gene TRBV11-1; 8 bases agree with TRBD1. V dropped 7 bases and J dropped 2; count of bases not matched to a gene: 10. The CDR3 is 15 amino acids. CDR1 is SGHAT and CDR2 is FQDESV in the germline V gene (reference sequence). CDR3 loop: CASTRSQGATYEQYF. CDR3 nucleotide sequence: TGTGCCAGCACCCGAAGCCAGGGGGCTACCTACGAGCAGTACTTC.

The chain employs TRBV7-3 and TRBJ2-6; TRBD1 matches 7 bases. The junction had 10 bases not matched to a gene; V was cut back by 5 bases and J by 0 bases. Germline CDR1 and CDR2: SGHTA and FQGTGA. The length of the CDR3 is 18 residues. The CDR3, as DNA: TGTGCCAGCAGCCCAAGGGACAGCTTACACTCTGGGGCCAACGTCCTGACTTTC. It is translated as CASSPRDSLHSGANVLTF.

The chain links TRBV2 to TRBJ1-5; 8 bases align to TRBD1. This CDR3 has 15 amino acids. CDR1 is SNHLY, CDR2 FYNNEI, per germline. Trimming at V came to 3 bases and at J to 6 bases, leaving 7 bases not matched to a gene. CDR3 amino acids: CASSDTGGDTQPQHF. CDR3 in DNA: TGTGCCAGCAGTGATACAGGGGGTGACACTCAGCCCCAGCATTTT.

V usage is TRBV6-5 and J usage is TRBJ2-5; 10 bases map to TRBD2. Judging by the DNA end, TRBJ2-7 fits better; the J call may be wrong. Germline CDR1 MNHEY, CDR2 SVGAGI. The length of the CDR3 is 15 residues. For the CDR3, the DNA is TGTGCCAGCAGATCTAGCGGGAGAAGCCCCTACGAGCAGTACTTC. Translating gives CASRSSGRSPYEQYF.

This clone has more than one count but fewer than ten. The V gene is TRBV27, the J gene TRBJ2-7; D is perhaps TRBD2 (5 bases). Germline values: CDR1 MNHEY, CDR2 SMNVEV (reference sequence). Trimming removed 3 bases at V and 7 bases at J, with 7 bases between. The CDR3 spans 11 residues. Here the CDR3 DNA reads TGTGCCAGCAGTTTTGAGGGTGAGCAGTACTTC. Translating it yields CASSFEGEQYF.

This CDR3 reads CASSLDSVGGYSPLHF. CDR3 nucleotide sequence: TGTGCCAGCAGCTTAGATTCGGTGGGAGGGTACTCACCCCTCCACTTT. This chain links TRBV7-6 with TRBJ1-6; D not resolved. V was shortened by 1 base and J by 10 bases, with 17 bases between the two germline ends. The CDR3 is 16 residues long. CDR1 SGHVS and CDR2 FNYEAQ come from the germline V gene.

The rearrangement joins TRBV28 to TRBJ2-1; TRBD1 is a possible D gene (5 bases). The V gene's germline CDR1 is MDHEN and CDR2 SYDVKM. The CDR3 covers 15 residues. Trimming took 5 bases from V and 7 from J, leaving 18 bases between them. The CDR3 sequence is CASSLWVWGRNEQFF. CDR3 nucleotides: TGTGCCAGCAGTCTTTGGGTCTGGGGCCGGAATGAGCAGTTCTTC.

The sample holds one count of this clone. This chain links TRBV10-1 with TRBJ2-1, with 10 bases lining up with TRBD2. This CDR3 comprises 17 residues. Germline CDR1 reads WNHNN; CDR2 reads SYGVQD (reference sequence). Trimming cost V 4 bases and J 0 bases; bases outside gene matches: 6. CDR3 DNA sequence: TGCGCCAGCAGTGGGGGGACTAGCGACTACTCCTACAATGAGCAGTTCTTC. Protein: CASSGGTSDYSYNEQFF.